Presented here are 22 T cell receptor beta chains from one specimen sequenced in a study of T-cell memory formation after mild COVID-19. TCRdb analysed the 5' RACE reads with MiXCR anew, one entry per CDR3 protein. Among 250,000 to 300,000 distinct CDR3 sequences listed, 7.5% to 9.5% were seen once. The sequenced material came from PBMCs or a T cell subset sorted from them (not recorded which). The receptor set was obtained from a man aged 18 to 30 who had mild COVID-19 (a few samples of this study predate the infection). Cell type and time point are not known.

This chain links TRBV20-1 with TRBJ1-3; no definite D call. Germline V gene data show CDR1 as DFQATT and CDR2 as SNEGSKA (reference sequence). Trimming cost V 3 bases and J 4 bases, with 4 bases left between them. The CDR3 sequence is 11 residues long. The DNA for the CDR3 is TGCAGTGCTAGTAGGGGAAACACCATATATTTT. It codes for CSASRGNTIYF.

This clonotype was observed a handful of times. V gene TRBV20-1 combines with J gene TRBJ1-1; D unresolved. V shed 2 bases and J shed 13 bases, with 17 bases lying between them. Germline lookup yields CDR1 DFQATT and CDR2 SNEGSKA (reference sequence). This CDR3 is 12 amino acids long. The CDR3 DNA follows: TGCAGTGCTAGACCCCTAGGGCAGTACCGTTTCTTT. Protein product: CSARPLGQYRFF.

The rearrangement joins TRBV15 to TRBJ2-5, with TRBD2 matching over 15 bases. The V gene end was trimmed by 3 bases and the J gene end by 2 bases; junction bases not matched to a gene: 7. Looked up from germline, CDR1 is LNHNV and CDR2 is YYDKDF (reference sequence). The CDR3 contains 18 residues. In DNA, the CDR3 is TGTGCCACCAGCAGCACCGGGACTAGCGGGGGGCTACAAGAGACCCAGTACTTC. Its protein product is CATSSTGTSGGLQETQYF. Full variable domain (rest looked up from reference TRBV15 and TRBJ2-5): DAMVIQNPRYQVTQFGKPVTLSCSQTLNHNVMYWYQQKSSQAPKLLFHYYDKDFNNEADTPDNFQSRRPNTSFCFLDIRSPGLGDTAMYLCATSSTGTSGGLQETQYFGPGTRLLVL.

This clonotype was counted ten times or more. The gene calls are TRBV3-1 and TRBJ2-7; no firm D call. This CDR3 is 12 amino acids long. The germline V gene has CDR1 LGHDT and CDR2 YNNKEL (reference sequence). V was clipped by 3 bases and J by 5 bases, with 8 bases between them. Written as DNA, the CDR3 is TGTGCCAGCAGCCAGTCTAGTGACGAGCAGTACTTC. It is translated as CASSQSSDEQYF.

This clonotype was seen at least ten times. CDR3 sequence reads: CASSYRATAETQYF. CDR3 bases: TGTGCCAGCAGTTACCGGGCTACCGCAGAGACCCAGTACTTC. The chain couples TRBV6-2 or TRBV6-3 to TRBJ2-5, with no clear D. The V gene's germline CDR1 is MNHEY and CDR2 SVGEGT. The CDR3 length is 14 residues. Trimming removed 2 bases from V and 4 bases from J, with 11 bases in between.

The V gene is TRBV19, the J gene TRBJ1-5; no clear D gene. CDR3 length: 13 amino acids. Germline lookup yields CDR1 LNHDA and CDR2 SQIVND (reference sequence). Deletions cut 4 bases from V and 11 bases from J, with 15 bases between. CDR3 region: CASSTQPFVAQHF. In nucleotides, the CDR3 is TGTGCCAGTAGTACGCAACCTTTTGTTGCCCAGCATTTT.

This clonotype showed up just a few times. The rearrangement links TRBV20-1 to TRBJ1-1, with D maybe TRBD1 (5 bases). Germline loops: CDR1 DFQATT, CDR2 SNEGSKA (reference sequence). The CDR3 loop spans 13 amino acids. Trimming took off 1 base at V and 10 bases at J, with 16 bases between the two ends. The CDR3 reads CSARGEVGRGAFF. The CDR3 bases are TGCAGTGCTAGAGGAGAGGTGGGGCGGGGAGCTTTCTTT.

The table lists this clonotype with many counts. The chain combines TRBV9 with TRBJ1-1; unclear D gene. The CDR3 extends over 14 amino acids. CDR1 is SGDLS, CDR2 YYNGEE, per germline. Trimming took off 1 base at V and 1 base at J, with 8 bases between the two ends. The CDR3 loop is CASSVLGQNTEAFF. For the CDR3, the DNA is TGTGCCAGCAGCGTACTGGGTCAGAACACTGAAGCTTTCTTT.

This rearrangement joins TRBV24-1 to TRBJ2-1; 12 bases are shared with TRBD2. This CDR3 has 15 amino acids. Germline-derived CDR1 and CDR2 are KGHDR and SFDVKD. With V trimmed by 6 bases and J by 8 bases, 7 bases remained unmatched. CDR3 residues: CATSKLAGGFDEQFF. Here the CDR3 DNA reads TGTGCCACCAGTAAACTAGCGGGGGGATTCGATGAGCAGTTCTTC.

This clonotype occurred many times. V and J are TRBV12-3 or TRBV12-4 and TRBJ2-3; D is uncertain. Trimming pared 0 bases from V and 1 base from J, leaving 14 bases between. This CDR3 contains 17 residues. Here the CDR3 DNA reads TGTGCCAGCAGTTTAGCGCTAGGGAACATGGGCACAGATACGCAGTATTTT. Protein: CASSLALGNMGTDTQYF.

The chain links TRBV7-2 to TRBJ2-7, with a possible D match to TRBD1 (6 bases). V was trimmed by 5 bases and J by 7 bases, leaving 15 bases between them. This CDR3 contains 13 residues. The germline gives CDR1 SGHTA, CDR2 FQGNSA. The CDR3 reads CASSARQDGEQYV. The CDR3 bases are TGTGCCAGCAGCGCCAGACAGGACGGGGAGCAGTACGTC.

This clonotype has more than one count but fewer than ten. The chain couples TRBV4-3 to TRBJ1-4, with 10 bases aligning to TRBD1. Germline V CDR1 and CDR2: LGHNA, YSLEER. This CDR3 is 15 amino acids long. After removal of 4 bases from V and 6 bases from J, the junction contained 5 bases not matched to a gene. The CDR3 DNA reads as TGCGCCAGCAGCCTCACGACAGGGGGCCATGAAAAACTGTTTTTT. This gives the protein CASSLTTGGHEKLFF.

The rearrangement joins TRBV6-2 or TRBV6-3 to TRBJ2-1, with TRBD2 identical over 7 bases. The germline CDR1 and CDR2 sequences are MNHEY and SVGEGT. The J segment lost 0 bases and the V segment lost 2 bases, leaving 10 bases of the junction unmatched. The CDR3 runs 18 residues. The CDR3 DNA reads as TGTGCCAGCAGTTACGGGTGGACTAGTCCGCGCTCCTACAATGAGCAGTTCTTC. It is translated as CASSYGWTSPRSYNEQFF.

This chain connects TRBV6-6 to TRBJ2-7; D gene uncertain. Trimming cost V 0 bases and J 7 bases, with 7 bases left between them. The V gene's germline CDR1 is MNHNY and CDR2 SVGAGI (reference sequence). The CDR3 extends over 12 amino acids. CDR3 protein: CASSYSNREQYV. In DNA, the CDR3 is TGTGCCAGCAGTTACTCTAATCGAGAGCAGTACGTC.

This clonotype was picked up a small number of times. The CDR3 DNA is TGTGCCAGCAGCTTGGCGCAGGAGCAAGAGACCCAGTACTTC. Protein: CASSLAQEQETQYF. The chain has TRBV5-4 and TRBJ2-5; D is unresolved. This CDR3 comprises 14 residues. V lost 0 bases to trimming and J lost 2 bases, with 8 bases between them. Germline V lookup: CDR1 SGHNT, CDR2 YYREEE (reference sequence).

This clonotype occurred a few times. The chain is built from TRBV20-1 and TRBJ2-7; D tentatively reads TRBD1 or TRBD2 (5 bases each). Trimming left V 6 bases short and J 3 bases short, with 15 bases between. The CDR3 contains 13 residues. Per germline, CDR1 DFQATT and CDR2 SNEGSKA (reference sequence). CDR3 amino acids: CSAVPEGRYEQYF. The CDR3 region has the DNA TGCAGTGCAGTCCCCGAGGGGCGCTACGAGCAGTACTTC.

The DNA for the CDR3 is TGTGCCAGCAGCCCGGACAGGGGTCACTATGGCTACACCTTC. Amino acids: CASSPDRGHYGYTF. J is TRBJ1-2 and V is TRBV7-2; 9 bases are shared with TRBD1. In germline, CDR1 is SGHTA, CDR2 FQGNSA. With V trimmed by 5 bases and J by 3 bases, 4 bases remained unmatched. The CDR3 is 14 residues long.

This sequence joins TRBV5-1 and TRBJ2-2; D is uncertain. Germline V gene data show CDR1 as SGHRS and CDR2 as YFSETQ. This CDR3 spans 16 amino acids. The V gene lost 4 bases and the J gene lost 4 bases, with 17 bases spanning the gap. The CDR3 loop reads CASSPNPGKSTGELFF. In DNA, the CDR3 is TGCGCCAGCAGCCCGAATCCAGGAAAATCCACCGGGGAGCTGTTTTTT.

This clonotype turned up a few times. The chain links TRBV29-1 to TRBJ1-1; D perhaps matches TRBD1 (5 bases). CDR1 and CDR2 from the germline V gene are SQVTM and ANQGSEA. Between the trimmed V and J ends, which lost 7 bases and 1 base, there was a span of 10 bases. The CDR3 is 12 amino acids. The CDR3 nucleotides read TGCAGCGCTAGACAGACGAACACTGAAGCTTTCTTT. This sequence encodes CSARQTNTEAFF. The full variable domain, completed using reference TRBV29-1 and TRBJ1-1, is SAVISQKPSRDICQRGTSLTIQCQVDSQVTMMFWYRQQPGQSLTLIATANQGSEATYESGFVIDKFPISRPNLTFSTLTVSNMSPEDSSIYLCSARQTNTEAFFGQGTRLTVV.

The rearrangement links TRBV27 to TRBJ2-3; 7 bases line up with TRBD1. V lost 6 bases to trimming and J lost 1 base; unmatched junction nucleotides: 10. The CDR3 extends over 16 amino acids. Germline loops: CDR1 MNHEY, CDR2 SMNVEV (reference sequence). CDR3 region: CASRGIQGPRTDTQYF. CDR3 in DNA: TGTGCCAGCAGAGGAATACAGGGGCCCCGCACAGATACGCAGTATTTT.

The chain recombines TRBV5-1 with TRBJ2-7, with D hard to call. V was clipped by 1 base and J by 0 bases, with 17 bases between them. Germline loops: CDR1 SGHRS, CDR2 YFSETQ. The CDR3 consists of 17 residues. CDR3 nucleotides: TGCGCCAGCAGCTTGAATACCCCGGGTCGCTACTCCTACGAGCAGTACTTC. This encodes CASSLNTPGRYSYEQYF.

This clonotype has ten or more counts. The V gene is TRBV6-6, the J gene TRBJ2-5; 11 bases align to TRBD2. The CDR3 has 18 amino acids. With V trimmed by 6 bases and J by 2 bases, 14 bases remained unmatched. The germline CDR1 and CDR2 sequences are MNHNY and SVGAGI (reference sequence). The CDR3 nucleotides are TGTGCCAGCAGCAACCCTAGCGGGGGGCCTTTAGCACAAGAGACCCAGTACTTC. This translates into CASSNPSGGPLAQETQYF.